The 4 T cell receptor beta chains in this list originate from one sample, sequenced in a study of blood T cell repertoires in COVID-19. Assay used: immunoSEQ multiplex PCR; TCRdb lists only in-frame clones, some missing. The data contain about 160,000 clones, roughly 91% of them seen just once; the ten biggest clones take up about 2.5%. The sample taken for sequencing was peripheral blood. These receptors were obtained from a man aged 18 to 35 with acute or convalescent COVID-19.

The CDR3 spells CASSLDAGISSGANVLTF. The CDR3 bases are TGCGCCAGCAGCTTGGACGCGGGTATAAGCTCTGGGGCCAACGTCCTGACTTTC. V is TRBV5-1 and J is TRBJ2-6, with a weak D call TRBD2 (5 bases). The CDR3 has 18 amino acids. Germline CDR1 reads SGHRS; CDR2 reads YFSETQ. Trimming cost V 0 bases and J 0 bases, with 13 bases left between them.

The count of this clone is one. The chain employs TRBV11-3 and TRBJ1-1; possibly TRBD1 for D (5 bases). The CDR3 has 14 amino acids. CDR1 SGHNT and CDR2 YENEEA come from the germline V gene. V lost 4 bases and J lost 5, with 14 bases in between. The CDR3 sequence: CASSSGSRGTEAFF. Written as DNA, the CDR3 is TGTGCCAGCAGCTCGGGATCCCGGGGGACTGAAGCTTTCTTT. Complete variable domain (other parts from reference TRBV11-3 and TRBJ1-1): EAGVVQSPRYKIIEKKQPVAFWCNPISGHNTLYWYLQNLGQGPELLIRYENEEAVDDSQLPKDRFSAERLKGVDSTLKIQPAELGDSAVYLCASSSGSRGTEAFFGQGTRLTVV.

J is TRBJ1-1 and V is TRBV4-1; 8 bases match TRBD1. Losses at the gene ends were 3 bases for V and 6 bases for J; bases not matched to a gene: 6. The V gene's germline CDR1 is MGHRA and CDR2 YSYEKL. CDR3 size: 14 residues. The CDR3 protein is CASSHLTGQAEAFF. As DNA, the CDR3 is TGCGCCAGCAGCCACCTCACGGGACAGGCTGAAGCTTTCTTT.

The genes are TRBV5-1 and TRBJ2-7; 9 bases are a match to TRBD1. The germline CDR1 and CDR2 sequences are SGHRS and YFSETQ. CDR3 length: 13 residues. After removal of 6 bases from V and 4 bases from J, the junction contained 5 bases not matched to a gene. CDR3 sequence reads: CASKGQGIYEQYF. The CDR3 coding sequence is TGCGCCAGCAAGGGACAGGGAATTTACGAGCAGTACTTC. The whole variable domain, filled in from reference TRBV5-1 and TRBJ2-7, reads KAGVTQTPRYLIKTRGQQVTLSCSPISGHRSVSWYQQTPGQGLQFLFEYFSETQRNKGNFPGRFSGRQFSNSRSEMNVSTLELGDSALYLCASKGQGIYEQYFGPGTRLTVT.